Presented here are 20 T cell receptor beta chains from one specimen sequenced in a study of CD8+ T cells in alopecia areata. Sequencing relied on a cDNA template that was reverse transcribed from extracted RNA. The assay was immunoSEQ multiplex PCR, and TCRdb's table has in-frame clones only and misses some. The profile covers 250,000 or so clones, none occurring a single time. The sorting of pooled cutaneous lymph node cells relied on CD4, CD8alpha, NKG2D, NKG2ACE and other markers. The sequenced sample consisted of CD4+ T cells sorted from a lymph node. Receptors were obtained from a C3H/HeJ mouse with alopecia areata. As its MHC haplotype, the strain has H2-k.

As regards this clone: Mouse gene names and germline throughout. The CDR3 end falls 4 residues outside the read, so it is completed with the germline J gene. V gene TRBV31 combines with J gene TRBJ2-5; 9 bases fit TRBD2. This CDR3 region has 12 residues. Germline assignment: CDR1 GKSSPN and CDR2 SITVG. The chain's CDR3 is CAWAGGEDTQYF. The sequenced part of the CDR3 DNA is TGTGCCTGGGCTGGGGGGGAAGAC. Based on the CDR3 plus reference TRBV31 and TRBJ2-5, the full variable domain is AQTIHQWPVAEIKAVGSPLSLGCTIKGKSSPNLYWYWQATGGTLQQLFYSITVGQVESVVQLNLSASRPKDDQFILSTEKLLLSHSGFYLCAWAGGEDTQYFGPGTRLLVL.

Notes on this clone: The genes and germline here are from mouse. Incomplete CDR3 DNA: TGTGCCAGCAGTGACACAGGGGTCTCAAACACA. Its protein product is CASSDTGVSNT. The whole CDR3 region reads CASSDTGVSNTEVFF. V gene TRBV13-1 combines with J gene TRBJ1-1; 7 nucleotides line up with TRBD1. From the germline J gene comes the end of the CDR3, since the read stops 4 residues before it. The CDR3 runs 15 residues. V was pared by 2 bases and J by 0 bases, with 4 bases of the junction left unmatched. Germline V gene sequence: CDR1 NSHNY, CDR2 SYGAGN.

A few counts support this clone. Gene labels here are mouse ones. CDR3: CTCSADNRANSDYTF. The covered CDR3 bases are TGCACCTGCAGTGCAGATAACAGAGCAAACTCC. The rearrangement links TRBV1 to TRBJ1-2, with no clear D. The CDR3 extends 4 residues past the end of the read, so its final part is completed from the germline J gene. The V gene's germline CDR1 is NSQYPW and CDR2 LRSPGD (reference sequence). Trimming took 0 bases from V and 0 from J, leaving 8 bases between them. This CDR3 spans 15 amino acids.

This clone occurred a few times. Gene names are the mouse ones. Read coverage stops 4 residues before the CDR3 terminus; the germline J gene supplies the remainder. Other DNA sequences in this sample translate to the same CDR3. This sequence joins TRBV1 and TRBJ2-2; TRBD1 agrees at 8 bases. The germline V gene has CDR1 NSQYPW and CDR2 LRSPGD (reference sequence). The CDR3 spans 15 residues. J gave up 4 bases and V 0 bases, and 1 base lay outside the gene matches. The sequenced CDR3 bases are TGCACCTGCAGTGCAGATCAGGGGGCCACCGGG. Amino acids: CTCSADQGATG. The whole CDR3 reads CTCSADQGATGQLYF.

This clone turned up a few times. The gene symbols are mouse symbols. Read sequence stops 4 residues before the CDR3 end, and the germline J gene provides the missing end. The chain has TRBV17 and TRBJ2-5, with 8 bases identical to TRBD2. The CDR3 sequence is 13 residues long. In germline, CDR1 is MNHDT, CDR2 YYDKIL. Here the CDR3 reads CASSSGGGDTQYF. Partial CDR3 DNA: TGTGCTAGCAGTAGTGGGGGGGGAGAC. The entire variable domain, with the rest obtained from reference TRBV17 and TRBJ2-5, is as follows: DTTVKQNPRYKLARVGKPVNLICSQTMNHDTMYWYQKKPNQAPKLLLFYYDKILNREADTFEKFQSSRPNNSFCSLYIGSAGLEYSAMYLCASSSGGGDTQYFGPGTRLLVL.

This clone was seen a handful of times. Genes and germline come from the mouse. The read falls 4 residues short of the CDR3 end, and the missing part is taken from the germline J gene. The chain is built from TRBV13-1 and TRBJ2-7; TRBD2 aligns across 10 bases. CDR1 NSHNY and CDR2 SYGAGN come from the germline V gene. CDR3 length equals 15 residues. With V trimmed by 3 bases and J by 2 bases, 5 bases remained unmatched. The sequenced CDR3 bases are TGTGCCAGCAGTGTGCGGGGGACTGGGGCCTAT. It is translated as CASSVRGTGAY. The CDR3 as a whole reads CASSVRGTGAYEQYF.

This clone was seen a handful of times. The gene symbols are mouse symbols. The read falls 4 residues short of the CDR3 end, and the missing part is taken from the germline J gene. The chain links TRBV1 to TRBJ2-5, with D tentatively TRBD1 (6 bases). Germline V gene lookup returns CDR1 NSQYPW and CDR2 LRSPGD (reference sequence). The V gene lost 3 bases and the J gene lost 3 bases, with 13 bases spanning the gap. This CDR3 is built from 15 residues. The CDR3 bases that were read are TGCACCTGCAGTGCCGCCCGGGACAAACAAGAC. The encoded protein is CTCSAARDKQD. The whole CDR3 region reads CTCSAARDKQDTQYF.

Points on this clone: The genes and germline here are from mouse. The read ends 4 residues shy of where the CDR3 ends; the end is completed using the germline J gene. The identical CDR3 is also encoded by other nucleotide sequences in the sample. This rearrangement joins TRBV13-1 to TRBJ2-5; 13 nucleotides match TRBD2. The CDR3 sequence is 16 residues long. Germline V gene lookup returns CDR1 NSHNY and CDR2 SYGAGN. Trimming at V came to 2 bases and at J to 0 bases, leaving 0 bases not matched to a gene. CDR3 loop: CASSEGLGGNQDTQYF. Partial CDR3 DNA: TGTGCCAGCAGTGAGGGACTGGGGGGGAACCAAGAC.

This clone was counted a few times. Each gene name is a mouse one. The read stops 4 residues short of the end of the CDR3; the missing end is completed from the germline J gene. The chain joins TRBV13-2 to TRBJ2-1; D ambiguous. There are 15 residues in the CDR3. Trimming took off 0 bases at V and 3 bases at J, with 10 bases between the two ends. Germline values: CDR1 NNHNN, CDR2 SYGAGS (reference sequence). The DNA read from the CDR3 is TGTGCCAGCGGTGATGTCCAGGTCGTCTATGCT. It encodes CASGDVQVVYA. The full CDR3 sequence reads CASGDVQVVYAEQFF.

As to this clone: This may be a read error, as it is one base from a much larger clone. Gene names and germline refer to mouse. The read stops 4 residues short of the end of the CDR3; the missing end is completed from the germline J gene. Different DNA sequences within this sample yield the same CDR3. V usage is TRBV13-1 and J usage is TRBJ2-5; TRBD1 agrees at 8 bases. CDR1 and CDR2 (germline): NSHNY, SYGAGN. The CDR3 covers 13 residues. The junction had 1 base not matched to a gene; V was cut back by 4 bases and J by 3 bases. The CDR3 sequence: CASSRQGQDTQYF. CDR3 DNA, as far as it was read: TGTGCCAGCAGTAGACAGGGGCAAGAC.

About this clone itself: The germline and genes are mouse ones. From the germline J gene comes the end of the CDR3, since the read stops 4 residues before it. The V call is TRBV13-2, the J call TRBJ2-7; 10 nucleotides match TRBD2. The length of the CDR3 is 14 residues. The ends lost 5 bases at V and 3 bases at J; junction bases unmatched: 5. Looked up from germline, CDR1 is NNHNN and CDR2 is SYGAGS (reference sequence). The covered CDR3 bases are TGTGCCAGCGGGGCCAGGGACTGGGGCTAT. As protein: CASGARDWGY. The entire CDR3 sequence reads CASGARDWGYEQYF.

This clone was seen a handful of times. Gene names denote mouse genes. The read is 4 residues too short to cover the CDR3 end, so that end is filled in from the germline J gene. The V call is TRBV13-1, the J call TRBJ2-1; 8 bases line up with TRBD1. The CDR3 runs to 14 residues. CDR1 is NSHNY and CDR2 is SYGAGN in the germline V gene. The ends lost 3 bases at V and 3 bases at J; junction bases unmatched: 2. CDR3 protein: CASSVTGVYAEQFF. CDR3 DNA, as far as it was read: TGTGCCAGCAGTGTGACAGGGGTCTATGCT.

Worth noting for this clone: Mouse gene names apply. The chain's CDR3 is CASSDAGHSSAETLYF. The part of the CDR3 DNA that was read is TGTGCCAGCAGTGATGCAGGCCATTCTAGTGCAGAA. This chain joins TRBV13-1 and TRBJ2-3; no firm D call. Coverage ceases 4 residues before the CDR3 finishes, and the germline J gene fills in the end. Germline lookup yields CDR1 NSHNY and CDR2 SYGAGN. Trimming took 0 bases from V and 0 from J, leaving 11 bases between them. The CDR3 is 16 amino acids.

This clone was observed a handful of times. These gene names are mouse names. The read is 4 residues too short to cover the CDR3 end, so that end is filled in from the germline J gene. This chain uses TRBV13-1 with TRBJ2-7, with 9 bases that match TRBD1. Germline CDR1 and CDR2: NSHNY and SYGAGN. The CDR3 covers 15 residues. V lost 3 bases, J lost 0 bases, and 4 bases stayed unmatched. The chain's CDR3 is CASSVEGQGSYEQYF. Partial CDR3 DNA: TGTGCCAGCAGTGTTGAGGGACAGGGCTCCTAT.

Regarding this clone: Mouse gene names apply. Read data end 4 residues before the CDR3 end; the end is taken from the germline J gene. Other DNA sequences within the sample encode an identical CDR3. The rearrangement uses TRBV5 and TRBJ2-7, with TRBD2 matching over 7 bases. Looked up from germline, CDR1 is LGHNA and CDR2 is YNLKQL (reference sequence). Trimming took 1 base from V and 0 from J; bases not matched to a gene: 3. The CDR3 is 15 amino acids. CDR3 protein: CASSQGLGSSYEQYF. Incomplete CDR3 DNA: TGTGCCAGCAGCCAAGGACTGGGAAGCTCCTAT.

The table lists this clone with a few counts. The genes and germline here are from mouse. The CDR3 extends 4 residues past the end of the read, so its final part is completed from the germline J gene. The chain joins TRBV14 to TRBJ2-2, with D perhaps matching TRBD1 (5 bases). The CDR3 spans 15 residues. Trimming pared 2 bases from V and 0 bases from J, leaving 8 bases between. From germline, CDR1 is SGHDT and CDR2 FRDEAV. The sequenced CDR3 bases are TGTGCCAGCAGTTTAGGACAATCAAACACCGGG. Translated, it gives CASSLGQSNTG. The whole CDR3 sequence reads CASSLGQSNTGQLYF.

Remarks on this clone: These gene names are mouse names. The CDR3 goes on 4 residues after the read ends, and that part is filled in from the germline J gene. The chain joins TRBV14 to TRBJ2-2, with D possibly matching TRBD1 (5 bases). The V end lost 2 bases, the J end lost 2 bases, and 10 bases lay between the germline ends. The CDR3 covers 15 residues. Germline assignment: CDR1 SGHDT and CDR2 FRDEAV. This CDR3 reads CASSLAGMNTGQLYF. The CDR3 bases that were read are TGTGCCAGCAGTTTGGCAGGGATGAACACCGGG.

Points on this clone: The gene names here belong to mouse. CDR3 sequence reads: CASSPRLGGNYAEQFF. CDR3 DNA (partial): TGTGCCAGCAGTCCTCGACTGGGGGGGAACTATGCT. The rearrangement uses TRBV19 and TRBJ2-1; TRBD2 agrees at 11 bases. The CDR3 end falls 4 residues outside the read, so it is completed with the germline J gene. This CDR3 region has 16 residues. The ends lost 4 bases at V and 1 base at J; junction bases unmatched: 4. Germline assignment: CDR1 FNHDT and CDR2 SITEND (reference sequence).

About this clone itself: Gene names are the mouse ones. The read halts 4 residues ahead of the CDR3 end, with the missing end drawn from the germline J gene. The genes are TRBV5 and TRBJ2-1; 7 bases line up with TRBD1. The CDR3 runs 15 residues. V gave up 4 bases and J gave up 3 bases; unmatched junction bases: 6. CDR1 is LGHNA, CDR2 YNLKQL, per germline (reference sequence). Partial CDR3 DNA: TGTGCCAGCAGCCCCCAGACAGGGCCCTATGCT. Encoded protein: CASSPQTGPYA. The complete CDR3 sequence is CASSPQTGPYAEQFF.

This clone was picked up a small number of times. Gene labels here are mouse ones. The read terminates 4 residues before the CDR3 end, so the remaining end is supplied by the germline J gene. The V call is TRBV31, the J call TRBJ1-1, with D uncertain. Germline assignment: CDR1 GKSSPN and CDR2 SITVG. Trimming removed 1 base from V and 0 bases from J, with 3 bases in between. The CDR3 covers 12 residues. The sequenced part of the CDR3 DNA is TGTGCCTGGAGTCAAACAAACACA. This sequence encodes CAWSQTNT. The whole CDR3 protein is CAWSQTNTEVFF.